The T cell receptor beta chain under discussion was sequenced for a study of cytomegalovirus exposure and HLA in healthy donors. In this sample, this clone turned up a few times. Its antigen is currently unknown. Study observations and caveats: Some TCR beta chains (about 170 of them) were listed as cytomegalovirus-associated. It was reportedly the case that the classifier diagnosed cytomegalovirus status with high specificity and sensitivity. In a later analysis, productive TCRs from donors in an Asian-associated ancestry cluster reportedly carried fewer N-insertions than the cohort mean. Rare TCR sequences predominated, though certain public TCRs were found in many donors.

Germline assignment: CDR1 SGHRS and CDR2 YFSETQ. Deletions cut 1 base from V and 0 bases from J, with 7 bases between. The CDR3 length is 15 residues. This PCR relied on a set of 60 Vbeta primers and 13 Jbeta primers. Libraries were prepared by immunoSEQ multiplex PCR; TCRdb keeps only in-frame clonotypes and omits some of them. This table has over 150,000 clones, roughly three quarters appearing once. This sequence was found in a woman younger than 30 in good health and CMV-seronegative. The chain links TRBV5-1 to TRBJ2-2; the D gene is possibly TRBD1 (6 bases). Specimen: PBMCs. Here the CDR3 reads CASSLRQANTGELFF. The CDR3, as DNA: TGCGCCAGCAGCTTGAGACAGGCGAACACCGGGGAGCTGTTTTTT.